Described below is a single T cell receptor beta chain sequence and its context. As processed by the authors: Reference gene primer amplification gave nucleated cell count estimates. The data were produced by immunoSEQ multiplex PCR, yet TCRdb's version contains in-frame clones alone and is incomplete. The V and J calls and clone size are taken from that table; D and trimming were inferred from the DNA. The repertoire holds 200,000 to 250,000 clones, 80% seen once, with less than 7% in the top ten. This sample was included in a study of blood T cell repertoires in COVID-19. Study-level background: Samples taken during acute and convalescent COVID-19 were collected in the United States, Italy and Spain. Sources were T cells, B-cell-depleted T cells, or PBMCs; the material itself was cDNA or gDNA.

The CDR3 consists of 15 residues. Sequenced: peripheral blood. The chain is built from TRBV21-1 and TRBJ1-1. TRBV21-1 is deemed a pseudogene. This TCR was sampled from a woman aged 70-85 years with acute or convalescent COVID-19. The CDR3 nucleotides read TGTGCCAGCATTAAAAGGGGGGGTGGTAGGACTGAAGCTTTCTTT. Translated, it gives CASIKRGGGRTEAFF.